The present entry profiles one T cell receptor (beta chain) with its context. This clone was seen just once. It lacks a known antigen. The input lacks base qualities; no much larger clone sits a single base away. Per the germline V gene (reference sequence), MNHEY is the CDR1 and SMNVEV is the CDR2. The CDR3 holds 13 amino acids from the cysteine to the phenylalanine. CDR3 DNA is the only sequence kept; it has 39 bases, read in frame from the first base. V and J are truncated by 7 bases and 0 bases respectively, leaving an intervening sequence of 9 bases. The immunoSEQ Assay was used to sequence TCRbeta CDR3 regions. After extraction, genomic DNA underwent amplification by bias-controlled multiplex PCR, followed by high-throughput sequencing. The authors processed their data as follows. To quantify the absolute abundance of each unique TCRbeta CDR3 region, sequences were collapsed and filtered. Usable DNA was measured by amplifying reference genes present in all nucleated cells, and TCRbeta template counts were normalized to that usable DNA to estimate T cell fraction. Repertoire TCRs were annotated as SARS-CoV-2-specific by exact matching of V gene, CDR3 amino acid sequence and J gene to a known reactive TCR set. The reference SARS-CoV-2 TCR set was derived from MIRA and filtered for enrichment in COVID-19-positive ImmuneCODE repertoires, a step that removed public or cross-reactive TCRs. Using the MIRA antigens, annotated TCRs were further analysed by specific ORF or by position within an ORF. Depth was the summed frequency of annotated unique rearrangements, while breadth was defined as annotated unique rearrangements over total unique productive rearrangements. Two-sided Wilcoxon rank-sum tests were used to compare TCR breadth between groups. Held by TCRdb, this immuneACCESS table contains in-frame sequences only and omits some clones. Under half of the omission traces to an unresolved V gene where checked; the cause of the rest is unknown. V and J calls and clone size are given by that table; D and trimming were obtained from the DNA. This sample comprises over 400,000 clones, 92% of them detected only once. The ten largest make up over 1.5% of the sample.

The sample comes from a study of Ad26.COV2.S vaccination and SARS-CoV-2 variants listed by TCRdb under 2021. The study in broad terms: Vaccine-arm donors came from COV1001, a multicentre, randomized, double-blind, placebo-controlled phase I-IIa trial of Ad26.COV2.S in healthy adults. A total of approximately 30 samples were included in the TCR-sequenced set, comprising some 20 Ad26.COV2.S vaccine recipients, 5 placebo recipients and 8 SARS-CoV-2 convalescent individuals. Investigators remained blinded to trial group allocation during experiments and outcome assessment. Ad26.COV2.S was given intramuscularly at 5x10^10 or 1x10^11 viral particles, as a single shot or as two shots 56 days apart. Sequencing of the TCRbeta repertoire served to evaluate the specificity and breadth of SARS-CoV-2-reactive T cell receptors following Ad26.COV2.S vaccination. Trial participants were randomized into five groups of five, in which low-dose or high-dose Ad26.COV2.S was given once or twice, or placebo was given on both occasions. Summary of the overall study and its limitations: After vaccination, substantial breadth of spike-specific CD8+ and CD4+ T cell responses was reported. Vaccine and placebo recipients had comparable non-spike TCR breadth, which fits with the vaccine containing only spike. Comparing responses between vaccine doses or regimens was not something the study was powered to do. Higher spike-specific TCR breadth was observed in Ad26.COV2.S recipients than in placebo recipients (P = 0.0014). The authors noted that total T cell responses may have been underestimated by the TCR breadth and depth analyses.

The treatment or condition tag for this specimen amounts to: some 20 received Ad26.COV2.S at low or high dose, single or two shots; roughly five received placebo; per-sample allocation not given. Repertoires of vaccine and placebo recipients were sequenced from samples collected on day 63 after the first injection. In Cohort 1b, around 23 adults aged 18-55 years were enrolled at a single site in Boston, USA, between 29 July and 7 August 2020. Ad26.COV2.S was a replication-incompetent adenovirus type 26 vector that expressed a prefusion-stabilized SARS-CoV-2 spike protein derived from the original Wuhan strain.

The origin of this receptor is a person aged 18-65 years who received the Ad26.COV2.S COVID-19 vaccine or a placebo. The rearrangement combines TRBV27 with TRBJ1-1, with the D gene not confidently named. The sequenced sample was peripheral blood, obtained in a trial of Ad26.COV2.S vaccine versus placebo. The CDR3 protein is CASTRGLNTEAFF. The nucleotide sequence reads as follows: TGTGCCAGCACCCGCGGATTGAACACTGAAGCTTTCTTT.